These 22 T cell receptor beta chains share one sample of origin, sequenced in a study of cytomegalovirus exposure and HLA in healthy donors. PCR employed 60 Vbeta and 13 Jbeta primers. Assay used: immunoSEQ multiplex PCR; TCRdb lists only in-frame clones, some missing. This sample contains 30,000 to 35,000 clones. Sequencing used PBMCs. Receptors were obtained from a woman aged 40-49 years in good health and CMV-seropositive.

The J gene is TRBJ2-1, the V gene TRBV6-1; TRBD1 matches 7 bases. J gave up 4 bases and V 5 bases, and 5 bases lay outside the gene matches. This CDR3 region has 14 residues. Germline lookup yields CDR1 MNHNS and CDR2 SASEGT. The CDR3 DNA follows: TGTGCCAGCAGTCCCCGACAGGGTTACAATGAGCAGTTCTTC. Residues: CASSPRQGYNEQFF.

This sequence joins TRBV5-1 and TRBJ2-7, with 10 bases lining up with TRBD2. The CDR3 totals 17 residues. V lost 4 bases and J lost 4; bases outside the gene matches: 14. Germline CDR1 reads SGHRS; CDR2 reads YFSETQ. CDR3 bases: TGCGCCAGCAGCCCTCCTCCTCGCGCTAGCGGGAGATACGAGCAGTACTTC. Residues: CASSPPPRASGRYEQYF. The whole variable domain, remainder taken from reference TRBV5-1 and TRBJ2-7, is KAGVTQTPRYLIKTRGQQVTLSCSPISGHRSVSWYQQTPGQGLQFLFEYFSETQRNKGNFPGRFSGRQFSNSRSEMNVSTLELGDSALYLCASSPPPRASGRYEQYFGPGTRLTVT.

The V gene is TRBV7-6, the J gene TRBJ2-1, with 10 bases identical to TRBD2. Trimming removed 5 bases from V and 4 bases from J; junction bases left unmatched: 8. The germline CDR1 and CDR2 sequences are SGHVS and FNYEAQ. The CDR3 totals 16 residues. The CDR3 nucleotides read TGTGCCAGCAGCCGACTAACTAGCGGGGATTACAATGAGCAGTTCTTC. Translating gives CASSRLTSGDYNEQFF.

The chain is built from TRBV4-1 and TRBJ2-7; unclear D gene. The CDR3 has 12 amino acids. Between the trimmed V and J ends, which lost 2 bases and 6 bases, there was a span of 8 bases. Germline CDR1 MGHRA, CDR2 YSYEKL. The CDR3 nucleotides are TGCGCCAGCAGCCAAATATCAGGCGAGCAGTACTTC. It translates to CASSQISGEQYF.

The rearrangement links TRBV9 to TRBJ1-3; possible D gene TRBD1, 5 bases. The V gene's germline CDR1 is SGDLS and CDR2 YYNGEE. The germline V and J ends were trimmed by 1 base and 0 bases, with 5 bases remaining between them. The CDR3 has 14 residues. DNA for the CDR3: TGTGCCAGCAGCGTACAGGGCTCTGGAAACACCATATATTTT. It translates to CASSVQGSGNTIYF.

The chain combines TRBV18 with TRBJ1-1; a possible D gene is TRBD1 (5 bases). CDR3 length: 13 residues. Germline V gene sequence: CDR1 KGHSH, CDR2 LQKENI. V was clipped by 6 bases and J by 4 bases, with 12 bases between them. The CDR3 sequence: CASSLGGTTEAFF. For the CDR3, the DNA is TGTGCCAGCTCCCTTGGGGGGACCACTGAAGCTTTCTTT.

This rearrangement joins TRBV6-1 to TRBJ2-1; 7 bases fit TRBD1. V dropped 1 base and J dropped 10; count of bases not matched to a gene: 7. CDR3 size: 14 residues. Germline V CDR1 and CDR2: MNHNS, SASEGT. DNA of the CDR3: TGTGCCAGCAGTGAAGTACGACAGGGTGACGAGCAGTTCTTC. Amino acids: CASSEVRQGDEQFF.

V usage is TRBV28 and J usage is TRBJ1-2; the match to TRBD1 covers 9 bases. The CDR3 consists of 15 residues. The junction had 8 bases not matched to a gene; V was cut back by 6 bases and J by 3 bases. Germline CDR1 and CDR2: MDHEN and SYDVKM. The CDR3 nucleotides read TGTGCCAGCAGACCTACAGGGGGCGGCTACTATGGCTACACCTTC. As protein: CASRPTGGGYYGYTF.

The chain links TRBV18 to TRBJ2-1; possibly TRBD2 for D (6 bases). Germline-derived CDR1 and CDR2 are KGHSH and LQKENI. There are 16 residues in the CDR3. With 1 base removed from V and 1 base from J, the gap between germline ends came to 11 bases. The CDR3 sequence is CASSPLRGRSYNEQFF. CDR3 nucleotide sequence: TGTGCCAGCTCACCACTACGGGGGAGGTCCTACAATGAGCAGTTCTTC.

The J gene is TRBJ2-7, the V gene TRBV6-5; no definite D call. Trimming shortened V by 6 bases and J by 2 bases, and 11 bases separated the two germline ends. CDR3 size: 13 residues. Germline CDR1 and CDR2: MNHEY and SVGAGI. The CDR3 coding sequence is TGTGCCAGCAGAACCGACACCGCCTACGAGCAGTACTTC. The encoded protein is CASRTDTAYEQYF.

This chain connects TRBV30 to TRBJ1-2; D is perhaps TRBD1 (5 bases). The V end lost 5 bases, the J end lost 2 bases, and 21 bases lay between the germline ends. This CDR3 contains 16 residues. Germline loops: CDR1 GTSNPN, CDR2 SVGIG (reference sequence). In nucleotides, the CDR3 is TGTGCCTGGTCTCCGGGACTCTTAAAGAAGAACTATGGCTACACCTTC. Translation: CAWSPGLLKKNYGYTF.

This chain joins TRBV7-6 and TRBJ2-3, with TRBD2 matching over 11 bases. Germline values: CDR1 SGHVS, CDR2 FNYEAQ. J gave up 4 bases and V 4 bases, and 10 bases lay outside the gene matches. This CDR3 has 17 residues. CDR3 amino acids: CASSSPPASGRSDTQYF. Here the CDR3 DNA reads TGTGCCAGCAGCTCCCCCCCAGCTAGCGGGAGGTCAGATACGCAGTATTTT.

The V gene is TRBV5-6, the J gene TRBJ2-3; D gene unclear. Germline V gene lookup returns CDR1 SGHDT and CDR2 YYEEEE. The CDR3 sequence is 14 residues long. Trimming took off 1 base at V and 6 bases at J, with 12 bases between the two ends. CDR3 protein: CASSLSLLVDTQYF. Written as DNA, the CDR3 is TGTGCCAGCAGCTTGTCACTTCTTGTCGATACGCAGTATTTT.

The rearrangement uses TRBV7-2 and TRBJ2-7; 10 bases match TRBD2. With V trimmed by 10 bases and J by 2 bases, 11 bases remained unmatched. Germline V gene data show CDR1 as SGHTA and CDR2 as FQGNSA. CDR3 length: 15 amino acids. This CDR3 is CATAQREGPTYEQYF. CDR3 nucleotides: TGTGCCACCGCACAGCGGGAGGGCCCAACCTACGAGCAGTACTTC.

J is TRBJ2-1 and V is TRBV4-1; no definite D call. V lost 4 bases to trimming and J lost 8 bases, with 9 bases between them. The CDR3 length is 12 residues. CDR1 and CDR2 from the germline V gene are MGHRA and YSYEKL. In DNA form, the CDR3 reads TGCGCCAGCAGCCCGGGTGGGTATGAGCAGTTCTTC. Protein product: CASSPGGYEQFF.

The CDR3 is CASGSTGSGANVLTF. The CDR3 DNA sequence: TGTGCCAGCGGATCGACGGGGTCTGGGGCCAACGTCCTGACTTTC. This chain links TRBV5-6 with TRBJ2-6; tentatively, D is TRBD2 (5 bases). The CDR3 has 15 residues. V was pared by 7 bases and J by 1 base, with 12 bases between. The V gene's germline CDR1 is SGHDT and CDR2 YYEEEE. Full variable domain (remainder filled in from reference TRBV5-6 and TRBJ2-6): DAGVTQSPTHLIKTRGQQVTLRCSPKSGHDTVSWYQQALGQGPQFIFQYYEEEERQRGNFPDRFSGHQFPNYSSELNVNALLLGDSALYLCASGSTGSGANVLTFGAGSRLTVL.

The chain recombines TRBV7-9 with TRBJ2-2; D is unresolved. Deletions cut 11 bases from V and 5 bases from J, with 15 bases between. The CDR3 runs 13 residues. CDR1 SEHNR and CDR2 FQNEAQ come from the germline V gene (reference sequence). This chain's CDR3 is CAPGSQVTGELFF. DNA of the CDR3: TGTGCCCCAGGATCGCAGGTGACCGGGGAGCTGTTTTTT.

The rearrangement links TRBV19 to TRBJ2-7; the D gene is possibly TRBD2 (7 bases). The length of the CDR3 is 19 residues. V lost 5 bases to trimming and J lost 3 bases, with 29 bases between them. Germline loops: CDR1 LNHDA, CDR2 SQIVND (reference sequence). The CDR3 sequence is CASSPLPLLGGGVVYEQYF. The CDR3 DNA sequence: TGTGCCAGTAGTCCGCTCCCCCTTTTGGGAGGGGGGGTGGTCTACGAGCAGTACTTC.

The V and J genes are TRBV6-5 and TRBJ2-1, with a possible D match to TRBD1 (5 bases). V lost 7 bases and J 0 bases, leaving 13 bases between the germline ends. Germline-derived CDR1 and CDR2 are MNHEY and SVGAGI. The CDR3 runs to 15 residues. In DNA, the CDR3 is TGTGCCAGCACTACCTACAGGAGCTCCTACAATGAGCAGTTCTTC. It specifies CASTTYRSSYNEQFF.

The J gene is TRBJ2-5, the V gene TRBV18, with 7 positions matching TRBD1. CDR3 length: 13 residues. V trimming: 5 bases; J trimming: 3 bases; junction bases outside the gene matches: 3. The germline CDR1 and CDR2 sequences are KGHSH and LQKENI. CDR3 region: CASSIGTEETQYF. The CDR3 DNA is TGTGCCAGCTCAATCGGGACAGAAGAGACCCAGTACTTC.

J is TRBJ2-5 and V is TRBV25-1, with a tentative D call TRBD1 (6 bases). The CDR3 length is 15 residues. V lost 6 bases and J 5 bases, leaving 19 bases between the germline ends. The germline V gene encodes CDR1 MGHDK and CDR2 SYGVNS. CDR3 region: CASSMSRGSGETQYF. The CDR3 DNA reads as TGTGCCAGCAGCATGAGTAGGGGGAGTGGGGAGACCCAGTACTTC.

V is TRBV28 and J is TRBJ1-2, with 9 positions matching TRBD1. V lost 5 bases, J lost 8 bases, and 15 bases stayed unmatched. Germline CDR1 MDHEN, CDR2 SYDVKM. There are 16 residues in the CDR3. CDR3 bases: TGTGCCAGCAGTGACAACTCAGCACAGGGGGCGCGGGGCTACACCTTC. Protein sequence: CASSDNSAQGARGYTF.